A selection of T cell receptor beta chains follows, all from one sample in a study of T-cell memory formation after mild COVID-19. MiXCR, applied by TCRdb to the 5' RACE reads, yields one record per CDR3 protein. Altogether 70,000 to 100,000 distinct CDR3 sequences are present, over 13% being singletons, with the ten largest covering around two fifths. The sequenced sample consisted of PBMCs or a T cell subset sorted from them (not recorded which). These TCRs come from a man aged 18 to 30 who had mild COVID-19 (a few samples of this study predate the infection). Cell type and time point are not known. Each CDR3 is given with its conserved first and last residue. Each record gives: V gene, clone size, D gene, J gene, CDR3 DNA, CDR3 protein. A D gene is named only where the DNA matches it firmly. Size values are once, few and many counts, or a class for expanded clones, and some rows have none.

v_gene: TRBV27
abundance: few
d_gene: .
j_gene: TRBJ2-5
CDR3nt: TGTGCCAGCAGTCCGAAGACAGGACACCAAGAGACCCAGTACTTC
CDR3aa: CASSPKTGHQETQYF

v_gene: TRBV29-1
abundance: .
d_gene: TRBD2
j_gene: TRBJ2-1
CDR3nt: TGCAGCGTCCTAGCGGCCAACTTCTCCTACAATGAGCAGTTCTTC
CDR3aa: CSVLAANFSYNEQFF

v_gene: TRBV7-8
abundance: .
d_gene: TRBD2
j_gene: TRBJ2-3
CDR3nt: TGTGCCAGCAGCCTCAGTTTAGCGGGGTTCACAGATACGCAGTATTTT
CDR3aa: CASSLSLAGFTDTQYF

v_gene: TRBV27
abundance: few
d_gene: TRBD2
j_gene: TRBJ2-3
CDR3nt: TGTGCCAGCAGTAGACTAGCGGGGGGGAAGACTAGCACAGATACGCAGTATTTT
CDR3aa: CASSRLAGGKTSTDTQYF

v_gene: TRBV29-1
abundance: .
d_gene: TRBD2
j_gene: TRBJ2-3
CDR3nt: TGCAGCGTTGACGGAATAGCGGGTGAAGAGGATACGCAGTATTTT
CDR3aa: CSVDGIAGEEDTQYF

v_gene: TRBV4-3
abundance: many
d_gene: .
j_gene: TRBJ2-1
CDR3nt: TGCGCCAGCAGCCAAGAAATTGGCTCCTACAATGAGCAGTTCTTC
CDR3aa: CASSQEIGSYNEQFF

v_gene: TRBV11-2
abundance: .
d_gene: .
j_gene: TRBJ2-7
CDR3nt: TGTGCCAGCAGCTCCATGTACGAGCAGTACTTC
CDR3aa: CASSSMYEQYF

v_gene: TRBV4-1
abundance: .
d_gene: .
j_gene: TRBJ1-2
CDR3nt: TGCGCCAGCAGCCAAGTCGGAGGGTATGGCTACACCTTC
CDR3aa: CASSQVGGYGYTF

v_gene: TRBV28
abundance: .
d_gene: TRBD1
j_gene: TRBJ2-3
CDR3nt: TGTGCCAGCAGTCTCCAAGACAGGGGCACAGATACGCAGTATTTT
CDR3aa: CASSLQDRGTDTQYF

v_gene: TRBV14
abundance: .
d_gene: TRBD2
j_gene: TRBJ2-1
CDR3nt: TGTGCCAGCAGCCCGTTGACTAGCGGGGTCCCTTTGAGTAATGAGCAGTTCTTC
CDR3aa: CASSPLTSGVPLSNEQFF

v_gene: TRBV9
abundance: few
d_gene: .
j_gene: TRBJ1-6
CDR3nt: TGTGCCAGCAGCCCAGGGGATTCACCCCTCCACTTT
CDR3aa: CASSPGDSPLHF

v_gene: TRBV7-9
abundance: .
d_gene: .
j_gene: TRBJ1-4
CDR3nt: TGTGCCAGCAGCTTAGTAGGCCGGGGGCCTAATGAAAAACTGTTTTTT
CDR3aa: CASSLVGRGPNEKLFF

v_gene: TRBV7-9
abundance: few
d_gene: .
j_gene: TRBJ1-2
CDR3nt: TGTGCCAGCAGCTTAGCGAGCGTCAACTATGGCTACACCTTC
CDR3aa: CASSLASVNYGYTF

v_gene: TRBV30
abundance: .
d_gene: .
j_gene: TRBJ2-6
CDR3nt: TGTGCCTGGAGTCCAGGGTCTGGGGCCAACGTCCTGACTTTC
CDR3aa: CAWSPGSGANVLTF

v_gene: TRBV6-2/TRBV6-3
abundance: few
d_gene: TRBD1
j_gene: TRBJ1-1
CDR3nt: TGTGCCAGCGGACAGGGGCCGTGGACTGAAGCTTTCTTT
CDR3aa: CASGQGPWTEAFF

v_gene: TRBV5-1
abundance: few
d_gene: TRBD1
j_gene: TRBJ2-1
CDR3nt: TGCGCCAGCGGTTCCGGGACAGGGGACAATGAGCAGTTCTTC
CDR3aa: CASGSGTGDNEQFF

v_gene: TRBV28
abundance: few
d_gene: .
j_gene: TRBJ1-1
CDR3nt: TGTGCCACCACCTCACAGGGGAACACTGAAGCTTTCTTT
CDR3aa: CATTSQGNTEAFF